The 22 T cell receptor beta chains below were found in one sample sequenced in a study of regulatory T cells in long-lasting Graves disease. Noted time point: persistent/refractory GD, antithyroid drugs over 5 years with positive TRAb. From RNA extracted from PBMCs, the TCR library was made. HTBI primers from iRepertoire and Arm-PCR of CDR3 regions yielded the TCR beta libraries. TCRdb itself ran the multiplex PCR reads through MiXCR, one entry per CDR3 protein. This table holds hundreds of thousands of distinct CDR3 sequences, around 21% found once. Sequencing used peripheral blood mononuclear cells (PBMCs), obtained when the disease was refractory, from a patient treated with antithyroid drugs. These receptors were taken from a female donor with Graves disease.

The rearrangement links TRBV7-9 to TRBJ1-1; TRBD1 is a possible D gene (5 bases). Germline loops: CDR1 SEHNR, CDR2 FQNEAQ (reference sequence). Trimming left V 5 bases short and J 0 bases short, with 10 bases between. The CDR3 contains 14 residues. Here the CDR3 DNA reads TGTGCCAGCAGCGCGTACAGGATGAACACTGAAGCTTTCTTT. Protein: CASSAYRMNTEAFF.

V gene TRBV12-3 or TRBV12-4 combines with J gene TRBJ2-1; 10 bases align to TRBD2. The CDR3 totals 12 residues. Trimming at V came to 5 bases and at J to 14 bases, leaving 6 bases not matched to a gene. For the CDR3, the DNA is TGTGCCAGCAGTCTTCGGACTAGCGGCAAGTTCTTC. This gives the protein CASSLRTSGKFF.

This clonotype appeared a few times. The gene calls are TRBV7-2 and TRBJ1-1, with D hard to call. Germline lookup yields CDR1 SGHTA and CDR2 FQGNSA. Trimming removed 2 bases at V and 1 base at J, with 14 bases between. The CDR3 is made up of 16 amino acids. The CDR3 region is CASSLLRFGGNTEAFF. In DNA form, the CDR3 reads TGTGCCAGCAGCTTATTGCGGTTCGGCGGGAACACTGAAGCTTTCTTT.

This clonotype showed up just a few times. The chain joins TRBV5-8 to TRBJ1-5; perhaps TRBD1 as D (6 bases). The CDR3 is 14 residues long. CDR1 is SGHTS, CDR2 YDEGEE, per germline. Trimming left V 1 base short and J 4 bases short, with 9 bases between. The DNA of the CDR3 is TGTGCCAGCAGCTTGAGACAGGTTAATCAGCCCCAGCATTTT. As protein: CASSLRQVNQPQHF.

This clonotype was counted ten times or more. This chain uses TRBV27 with TRBJ1-3; no reliable D call. This CDR3 has 12 amino acids. V was trimmed by 6 bases and J by 2 bases, leaving 5 bases between them. Germline CDR1 and CDR2: MNHEY and SMNVEV (reference sequence). The CDR3 here is CASRGPGNTIYF. In nucleotides, the CDR3 is TGTGCCAGCAGAGGACCTGGAAACACCATATATTTT.

This clonotype was detected many times. V usage is TRBV29-1 and J usage is TRBJ2-7; D gene ambiguous. Germline-derived CDR1 and CDR2 are SQVTM and ANQGSEA. V lost 2 bases, J lost 5 bases, and 7 bases lay in between. CDR3 length: 11 amino acids. In nucleotides, the CDR3 is TGCAGCGTTGAATTCTTTGACGAGCAGTACTTC. This codes for CSVEFFDEQYF.

This clonotype showed up just a few times. The chain joins TRBV6-2 or TRBV6-3 to TRBJ2-7; D call uncertain. The V gene's germline CDR1 is MNHEY and CDR2 SVGEGT. V gave up 5 bases and J gave up 3 bases, with 17 bases separating them. This CDR3 region has 15 residues. The CDR3 loop is CASSPSAMNLYEQYF. The CDR3 DNA reads TGTGCCAGCAGTCCCTCAGCCATGAACCTCTACGAGCAGTACTTC.

The J gene is TRBJ1-6, the V gene TRBV13; D gene ambiguous. V lost 0 bases, J lost 7 bases, and 10 bases lay in between. CDR1 is PRHDT and CDR2 is FYEKMQ in the germline V gene (reference sequence). CDR3 length equals 15 residues. This chain's CDR3 is CASSLGPSRNSPLHF. The CDR3 bases are TGTGCCAGCAGCTTAGGCCCCTCCAGGAATTCACCCCTCCACTTT.

Many counts were recorded for this clonotype. The rearrangement joins TRBV28 to TRBJ2-7; D not certain. The CDR3 is 14 amino acids. The germline V gene encodes CDR1 MDHEN and CDR2 SYDVKM. Trimming left V 6 bases short and J 0 bases short, with 12 bases between. The CDR3 DNA reads TGTGCCAGCAGCCTCTTACCCACCTCCTACGAGCAGTACTTC. Amino acid sequence: CASSLLPTSYEQYF.

This clonotype appeared many times. The chain is built from TRBV28 and TRBJ2-7; D is unclear. V gave up 2 bases and J gave up 2 bases, with 13 bases separating them. This CDR3 region has 15 residues. Germline V lookup: CDR1 MDHEN, CDR2 SYDVKM. CDR3 sequence (DNA): TGTGCCAGCAGTTTAGTTCGCGGAACTGCCTACGAGCAGTACTTC. Protein sequence: CASSLVRGTAYEQYF.

The chain recombines TRBV3-1 with TRBJ1-2; a possible D gene is TRBD1 (6 bases). This CDR3 contains 15 residues. Per the germline V gene, CDR1 is LGHDT and CDR2 is YNNKEL (reference sequence). The ends were cut back, 3 bases at V and 2 bases at J, with 13 bases in the middle. The chain's CDR3 is CASSQWTVQNYGYTF. The CDR3 DNA reads as TGTGCCAGCAGCCAGTGGACAGTCCAAAACTATGGCTACACCTTC.

This clonotype showed up many times. The CDR3 is CASSIRGQGYGYTF. The CDR3 DNA reads TGTGCCAGCAGTATTAGGGGGCAAGGTTATGGCTACACCTTC. The chain joins TRBV6-1 to TRBJ1-2, with 7 bases identical to TRBD1. Germline lookup yields CDR1 MNHNS and CDR2 SASEGT. CDR3 length: 14 residues. V dropped 5 bases and J dropped 5; count of bases not matched to a gene: 8.

This clonotype turned up a few times. This chain links TRBV6-1 with TRBJ1-1; D is unresolved. This CDR3 spans 14 amino acids. In germline, CDR1 is MNHNS, CDR2 SASEGT. Trimming removed 8 bases at V and 1 base at J, with 14 bases between. The CDR3 region is CASLSGRRNTEAFF. CDR3 DNA: TGTGCCAGCTTATCGGGCAGGCGGAACACTGAAGCTTTCTTT.

About this clonotype itself: The junction departs from germline at one end; a sequencing error may be responsible. The chain employs TRBV4-1 and TRBJ2-7; D possibly corresponds to TRBD1 (6 bases). Germline V CDR1 and CDR2: MGHRA, YSYEKL. The CDR3 contains 16 residues. The CDR3 DNA sequence: TGCGCCAGCAGCCAAGAACGACTCAGGGGTGGGTACGAGCGGTACTTC. This gives the protein CASSQERLRGGYERYF.

The genes are TRBV3-1 and TRBJ1-5; 10 bases are a match to TRBD1. The germline V gene encodes CDR1 LGHDT and CDR2 YNNKEL (reference sequence). V lost 1 base and J lost 7; bases outside the gene matches: 7. The CDR3 runs to 16 residues. The CDR3 protein is CASSQGDRGRRQPQHF. In nucleotides, the CDR3 is TGTGCCAGCAGCCAAGGGGACAGGGGACGCCGGCAGCCCCAGCATTTT.

This clonotype was observed a few times. The junction and the germline gene differ at one end; a read error may be behind it. The chain couples TRBV6-5 to TRBJ1-6; the match to TRBD1 covers 9 bases. The CDR3 runs 18 residues. Germline CDR1 and CDR2: MNHEY and SVGAGI. Written as DNA, the CDR3 is TGTGCCAGCAGTTACTCGGTGGGACAGGGCCTCTATAATTCACCCCCCCACTTT. The encoded protein is CASSYSVGQGLYNSPPHF.

Ten or more counts support this clonotype. This chain links TRBV28 with TRBJ1-2; a possible D gene is TRBD1 (5 bases). Trimming stripped 1 base from V and 6 bases from J, with 15 bases between. From germline, CDR1 is MDHEN and CDR2 SYDVKM. This CDR3 region has 15 residues. The CDR3, as DNA: TGTGCCAGCAGTTTATCGGGCCTCTGGGGGAATGGCTACACCTTC. This gives the protein CASSLSGLWGNGYTF.

This chain links TRBV6-1 with TRBJ2-2; D is uncertain. The length of the CDR3 is 16 residues. Germline CDR1 and CDR2: MNHNS and SASEGT. The V and J ends lost 6 bases and 0 bases respectively, with 14 bases between them. The CDR3 DNA reads as TGTGCCAGCAGGGCCATGGGTCAGGCGAACACCGGGGAGCTGTTTTTT. Translation: CASRAMGQANTGELFF.

To note about this clonotype: This may be a read error, as it is one base from a much larger clone. CDR3 loop: CASSPKRTSGPQEAQYF. The CDR3 DNA reads TGTGCCAGCTCACCTAAACGGACTAGCGGGCCACAAGAGGCCCAGTACTTC. The chain couples TRBV18 to TRBJ2-5, with 11 bases identical to TRBD2. Germline assignment: CDR1 KGHSH and CDR2 LQKENI. The CDR3 is 17 residues long.

The table lists this clonotype with many counts. The V gene is TRBV11-2, the J gene TRBJ2-3, with TRBD2 as a possible D gene (5 bases). Trimming took off 5 bases at V and 1 base at J, with 10 bases between the two ends. The CDR3 is 14 amino acids. The germline gives CDR1 SGHAT, CDR2 FQNNGV. CDR3: CASSLSGRTDTQYF. The CDR3 coding sequence is TGTGCCAGCAGCCTCAGCGGACGCACAGATACGCAGTATTTT.

There are many counts of this clonotype. This CDR3 is CASSLGQDLGETQYF. Here the CDR3 DNA reads TGTGCCAGCAGCTTAGGACAGGACCTGGGAGAGACCCAGTACTTC. The gene calls are TRBV11-3 and TRBJ2-5; a weak D match, TRBD1 (6 bases). This CDR3 has 15 amino acids. With 1 base removed from V and 4 bases from J, the gap between germline ends came to 13 bases. The V gene's germline CDR1 is SGHNT and CDR2 YENEEA.

This clonotype has more than one count but fewer than ten. This chain joins TRBV6-1 and TRBJ2-7; the D gene is possibly TRBD1 (6 bases). The CDR3 loop spans 13 amino acids. The V end was cut by 6 bases, the J end by 2 bases, with 11 bases between. Germline V gene lookup returns CDR1 MNHNS and CDR2 SASEGT. The CDR3 region has the DNA TGTGCCAGCAGCTGGGGGACAACCTACGAGCAGTACTTC. This encodes CASSWGTTYEQYF.